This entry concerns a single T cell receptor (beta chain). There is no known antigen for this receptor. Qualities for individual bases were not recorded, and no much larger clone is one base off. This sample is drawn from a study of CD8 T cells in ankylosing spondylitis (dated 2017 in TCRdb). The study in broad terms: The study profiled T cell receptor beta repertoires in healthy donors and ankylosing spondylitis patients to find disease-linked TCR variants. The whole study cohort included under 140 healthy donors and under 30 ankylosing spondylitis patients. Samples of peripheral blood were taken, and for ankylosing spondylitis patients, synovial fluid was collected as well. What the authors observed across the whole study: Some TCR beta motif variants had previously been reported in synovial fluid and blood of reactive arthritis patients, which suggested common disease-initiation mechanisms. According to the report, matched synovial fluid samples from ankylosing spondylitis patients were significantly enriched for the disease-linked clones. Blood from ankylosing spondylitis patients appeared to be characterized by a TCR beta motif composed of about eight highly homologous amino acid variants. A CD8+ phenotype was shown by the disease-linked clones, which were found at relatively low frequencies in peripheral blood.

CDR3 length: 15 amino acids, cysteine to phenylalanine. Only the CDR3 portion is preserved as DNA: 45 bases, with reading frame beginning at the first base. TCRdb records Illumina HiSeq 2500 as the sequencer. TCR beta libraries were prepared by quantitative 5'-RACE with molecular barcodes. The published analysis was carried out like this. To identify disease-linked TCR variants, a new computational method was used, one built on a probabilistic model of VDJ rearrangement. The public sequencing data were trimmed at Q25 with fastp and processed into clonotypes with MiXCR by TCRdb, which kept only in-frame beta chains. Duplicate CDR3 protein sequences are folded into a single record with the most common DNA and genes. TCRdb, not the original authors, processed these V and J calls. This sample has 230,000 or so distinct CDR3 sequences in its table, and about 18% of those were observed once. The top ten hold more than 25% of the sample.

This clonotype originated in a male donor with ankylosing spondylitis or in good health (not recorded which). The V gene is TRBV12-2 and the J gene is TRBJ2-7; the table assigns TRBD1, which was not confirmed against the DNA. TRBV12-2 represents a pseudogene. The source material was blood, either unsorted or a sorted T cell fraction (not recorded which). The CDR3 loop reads CASRSSPDGFYEQYF. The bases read TGTGCAAGTCGCTCCTCCCCGGACGGTTTCTACGAGCAGTACTTC.